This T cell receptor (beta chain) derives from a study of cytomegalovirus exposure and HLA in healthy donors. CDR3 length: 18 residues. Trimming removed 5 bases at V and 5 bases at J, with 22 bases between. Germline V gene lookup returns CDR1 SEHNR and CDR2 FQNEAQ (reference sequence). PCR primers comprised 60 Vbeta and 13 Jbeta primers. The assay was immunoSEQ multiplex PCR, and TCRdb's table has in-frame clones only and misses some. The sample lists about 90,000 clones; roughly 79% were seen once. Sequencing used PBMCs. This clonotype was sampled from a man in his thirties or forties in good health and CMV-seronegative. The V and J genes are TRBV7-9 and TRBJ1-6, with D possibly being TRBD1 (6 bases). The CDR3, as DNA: TGTGCCAGCAGCCCAGTCTTCGCGCAGGGGACTAATAATTCACCCCTCCACTTT. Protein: CASSPVFAQGTNNSPLHF.